This TCR beta chain was observed in a study of CD8 T cells in ankylosing spondylitis. One entry per CDR3 protein, called by TCRdb with MiXCR from the 5' RACE reads. Of 750,000 to 850,000 distinct CDR3 sequences in the sample, 12% are singletons; the top ten hold about 0.49%. CDR3 length equals 16 residues. The junction had 7 bases not matched to a gene; V was cut back by 5 bases and J by 0 bases. Per germline, CDR1 SGHAT and CDR2 FQNNGV. About this clonotype: Its matching antigen is unknown.

Findings and limits, study-wide: Apparently characteristic of ankylosing spondylitis blood was a TCR beta motif (fewer than 10 highly homologous variants).

The V gene is TRBV11-2, the J gene TRBJ2-3; 8 nucleotides agree with TRBD1. The TCR sequence derives from a male donor with ankylosing spondylitis. The specimen was blood, either unsorted or a sorted T cell fraction (not recorded which). The CDR3 loop reads CASSSGGTGSTDTQYF. The CDR3 coding sequence is TGTGCCAGCAGCAGCGGCGGGACAGGAAGCACAGATACGCAGTATTTT. Using reference TRBV11-2 and TRBJ2-3 for the parts outside the CDR3, the full variable domain is EAGVAQSPRYKIIEKRQSVAFWCNPISGHATLYWYQQILGQGPKLLIQFQNNGVVDDSQLPKDRFSAERLKGVDSTLKIQPAKLEDSAVYLCASSSGGTGSTDTQYFGPGTRLTVL.